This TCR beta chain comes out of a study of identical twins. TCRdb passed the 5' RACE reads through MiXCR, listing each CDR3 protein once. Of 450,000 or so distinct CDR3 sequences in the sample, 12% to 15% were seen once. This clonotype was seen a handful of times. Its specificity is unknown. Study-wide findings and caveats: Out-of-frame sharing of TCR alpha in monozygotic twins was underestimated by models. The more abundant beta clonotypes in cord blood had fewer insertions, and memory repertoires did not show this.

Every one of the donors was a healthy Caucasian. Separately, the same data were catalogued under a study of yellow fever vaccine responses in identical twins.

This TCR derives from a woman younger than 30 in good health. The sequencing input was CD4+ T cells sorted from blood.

CDR3 amino acids: CASRRIDRGNQPQHF. DNA for the CDR3: TGTGCCAGCAGACGGATCGACAGGGGAAATCAGCCCCAGCATTTT. The chain carries TRBV7-3 and TRBJ1-5; 8 nucleotides match TRBD1. The CDR3 loop spans 15 amino acids. Germline values: CDR1 SGHTA, CDR2 FQGTGA. V was clipped by 6 bases and J by 4 bases; unmatched bases: 8.